Following are 11 T cell receptor beta chains from one sample sequenced in a study of blood T cell repertoires in COVID-19. Repertoires were generated with immunoSEQ multiplex PCR, while TCRdb's copy carries only in-frame clones and drops some. This sample carries roughly 230,000 clones, 75% to 85% of them seen once, and the ten largest clones take 7.4%. Input material: peripheral blood. All receptors derive from a woman in her forties or fifties with acute or convalescent COVID-19.

The chain is built from TRBV27 and TRBJ1-6; no definite D call. V dropped 6 bases and J dropped 7 bases, with 31 bases sitting between them. The CDR3 has 20 amino acids. In germline, CDR1 is MNHEY, CDR2 SMNVEV (reference sequence). CDR3 residues: CASSYKGTRAGVVVNSPLHF. The CDR3 DNA is TGTGCCAGCAGCTACAAGGGTACAAGAGCGGGAGTTGTTGTGAATTCACCCCTCCACTTT.

V gene TRBV28 combines with J gene TRBJ2-5; a possible D gene is TRBD2 (7 bases). The CDR3 loop spans 13 amino acids. Per the germline V gene, CDR1 is MDHEN and CDR2 is SYDVKM. Trimming left V 10 bases short and J 7 bases short, with 19 bases between. CDR3 sequence reads: CATRQQGGGTQYF. DNA of the CDR3: TGTGCCACCAGACAACAGGGCGGGGGGACCCAGTACTTC.

The rearrangement uses TRBV1 and TRBJ2-1; TRBD2 reflects the table's D call only, with no check against the DNA. TRBV1 is recorded as a pseudogene. The CDR3 is 15 amino acids. This chain's CDR3 is CTSSPPGLHNNEQFF. The CDR3 nucleotides are TGCACCAGCAGCCCACCGGGACTTCATAACAATGAGCAGTTCTTC.

J is TRBJ1-5 and V is TRBV5-1, with TRBD1 matching over 8 bases. The junction had 6 bases not matched to a gene; V was cut back by 0 bases and J by 7 bases. Germline V gene data show CDR1 as SGHRS and CDR2 as YFSETQ. This CDR3 is built from 15 residues. CDR3 coding DNA: TGCGCCAGCAGCTTGGTCGGACAGGGAAAGCAGCCCCAGCATTTT. It codes for CASSLVGQGKQPQHF.

The rearrangement joins TRBV6-6 to TRBJ1-6; 8 bases are a match to TRBD1. Germline V gives CDR1 MNHNY, CDR2 SVGAGI (reference sequence). V lost 6 bases and J lost 10; bases outside the gene matches: 14. This CDR3 has 16 residues. The DNA of the CDR3 is TGTGCCAGCAGCCCTATCGGACAGGGCGTGAAATCACCCCTCCACTTT. It translates to CASSPIGQGVKSPLHF.

The gene calls are TRBV28 and TRBJ2-7, with a possible D match to TRBD2 (6 bases). CDR1 and CDR2 from the germline V gene are MDHEN and SYDVKM. CDR3 length: 18 residues. V dropped 5 bases and J dropped 3 bases, with 26 bases sitting between them. CDR3 region: CASSPYVLALEGFYEQYF. CDR3 nucleotides: TGTGCCAGCAGTCCCTACGTTCTAGCGCTAGAAGGGTTCTACGAGCAGTACTTC.

The V gene is TRBV6-5, the J gene TRBJ1-3; weak D call: TRBD1 (6 bases). Per germline, CDR1 MNHEY and CDR2 SVGAGI. This CDR3 has 14 residues. Trimming took 6 bases from V and 1 from J, leaving 10 bases between them. The CDR3 sequence is CASRLQGSGNTIYF. CDR3 DNA sequence: TGTGCCAGCAGACTACAGGGATCTGGAAACACCATATATTTT.

In its sample, this clone was seen a few times. J is TRBJ1-2 and V is TRBV10-2; TRBD1 agrees at 7 bases. CDR1 and CDR2 (germline): WSHSY, SAAADI. The CDR3 extends over 14 amino acids. Unmatched junction bases numbered 5, after V lost 6 bases and J lost 1 base. CDR3 DNA sequence: TGCGCCAGCAGGGGGACAGTCCGTAACTATGGCTACACCTTC. Its protein is CASRGTVRNYGYTF.

This clone was seen only once. The CDR3 DNA sequence: TGTGCCAGCTCACCACCCGGGAGGTCGGGTCAGCCCCAGCATTTT. It translates to CASSPPGRSGQPQHF. This chain links TRBV18 with TRBJ1-5; D is undetermined. Germline V gene sequence: CDR1 KGHSH, CDR2 LQKENI. The CDR3 has 15 residues. Trimming cost V 0 bases and J 6 bases, with 12 bases left between them.

CDR3 nucleotides: TGTGCCAGCAGCATGCTGGACAGAAATCAGCCCCAGCATTTT. Translation: CASSMLDRNQPQHF. The chain joins TRBV28 to TRBJ1-5; tentative D call: TRBD1 (6 bases). The CDR3 has 14 residues. Per the germline V gene, CDR1 is MDHEN and CDR2 is SYDVKM. The ends were cut back, 6 bases at V and 4 bases at J, with 13 bases in the middle.

The sample holds one count of this clone. J is TRBJ2-1 and V is TRBV7-9; 7 bases fit TRBD1. The CDR3 loop spans 13 amino acids. Germline CDR1 and CDR2: SEHNR and FQNEAQ (reference sequence). V trimming: 4 bases; J trimming: 7 bases; junction bases outside the gene matches: 4. The CDR3 sequence: CASSSDRVNEQFF. The DNA for the CDR3 is TGTGCCAGCAGCTCTGACAGGGTAAATGAGCAGTTCTTC.